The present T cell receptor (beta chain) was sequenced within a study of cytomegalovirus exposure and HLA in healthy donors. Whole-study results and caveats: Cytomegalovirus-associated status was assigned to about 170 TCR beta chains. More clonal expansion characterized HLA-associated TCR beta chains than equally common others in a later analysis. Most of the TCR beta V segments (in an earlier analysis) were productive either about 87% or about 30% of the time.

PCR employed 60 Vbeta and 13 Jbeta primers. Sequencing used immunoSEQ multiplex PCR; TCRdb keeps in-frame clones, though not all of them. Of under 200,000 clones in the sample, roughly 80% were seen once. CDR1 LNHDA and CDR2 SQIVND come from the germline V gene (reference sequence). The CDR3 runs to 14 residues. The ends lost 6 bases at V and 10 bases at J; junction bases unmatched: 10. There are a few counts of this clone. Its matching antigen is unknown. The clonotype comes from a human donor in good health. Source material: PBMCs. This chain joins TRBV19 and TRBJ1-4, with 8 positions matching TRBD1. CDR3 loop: CASRSGQGFGKLFF. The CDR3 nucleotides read TGTGCCAGTAGAAGCGGACAGGGTTTTGGAAAACTGTTTTTT.